These 23 T cell receptor beta chains were all obtained from the same sample, sequenced in a study of post-analysis software for immune sequencing data (dated by TCRdb to about 2015). The antigens these receptors bind are not known. Here is what the overall study found, with its caveats: Roughly 5 TRBV segments, including TRBV5-6, TRBV5-1 and TRBV20-1, were significantly more frequent in patients than controls.

Receptors were amplified or captured by PCR. Sequenced on an Illumina HiSeq 2500. To reduce PCR and sequencing biases, unique molecular identifiers were built into the TCR beta cDNA libraries. In-frame beta chains were kept once TCRdb had trimmed the public reads at Q25 with fastp and called clones with MiXCR. Rows with one shared CDR3 protein collapse into an entry with the most common genes and DNA. This sample gives hundreds of thousands of distinct CDR3 sequences in total; approximately 60% of them show up just once. The ten largest clonotypes hold around 11% of the sample. The sequenced sample was blood. Receptors were obtained from a girl aged 2 to 9 with multiple sclerosis.

The chain is built from TRBV29-1 and TRBJ1-1; maybe TRBD1 (5 bases). V was cut by 2 bases and J by 5 bases, with 15 bases left in between. The CDR3 consists of 14 residues. Looked up from germline, CDR1 is SQVTM and CDR2 is ANQGSEA. The CDR3 region has the DNA TGCAGCGTTGAAAAGGGACCCAGGCATACTGAAGCTTTCTTT. It encodes CSVEKGPRHTEAFF.

V and J are TRBV5-1 and TRBJ2-1, with 10 nucleotides matching TRBD2. The length of the CDR3 is 16 residues. CDR1 and CDR2 (germline): SGHRS, YFSETQ. J gave up 6 bases and V 0 bases, and 6 bases lay outside the gene matches. The CDR3 loop is CASSLANSGRLNEQFF. In DNA form, the CDR3 reads TGCGCCAGCAGCTTGGCCAATAGCGGGAGGCTCAATGAGCAGTTCTTC.

This sequence joins TRBV12-3 or TRBV12-4 and TRBJ2-5, with 7 bases lining up with TRBD2. V dropped 6 bases and J dropped 1; count of bases not matched to a gene: 5. CDR3 size: 14 residues. The CDR3 protein is CASSRGGSQETQYF. The CDR3 DNA reads as TGTGCCAGCAGCCGCGGGGGAAGCCAAGAGACCCAGTACTTC.

J is TRBJ1-2 and V is TRBV12-3 or TRBV12-4; TRBD1 might be the D (5 bases). The CDR3 extends over 13 amino acids. Trimming left V 6 bases short and J 6 bases short, with 14 bases between. CDR3 protein: CASRRGTVNGYTF. The CDR3 nucleotides read TGTGCCAGCAGGCGGGGGACGGTCAATGGCTACACCTTC.

CDR3 in amino acids: CASSLGQGYAYEQYF. The CDR3, as DNA: TGTGCCAGCAGCTTAGGACAGGGATATGCCTACGAGCAGTACTTC. This chain joins TRBV11-1 and TRBJ2-7; TRBD1 matches 7 bases. The ends lost 1 base at V and 2 bases at J; junction bases unmatched: 5. This CDR3 region has 15 residues. Germline V lookup: CDR1 SGHAT, CDR2 FQDESV (reference sequence). Together with reference TRBV11-1 and TRBJ2-7, the CDR3 gives the full variable domain: EAEVAQSPRYKITEKSQAVAFWCDPISGHATLYWYRQILGQGPELLVQFQDESVVDDSQLPKDRFSAERLKGVDSTLKIQPAELGDSAMYLCASSLGQGYAYEQYFGPGTRLTVT.

This clonotype was counted between two and nine times. The rearrangement joins TRBV20-1 to TRBJ2-5, with D maybe TRBD2 (6 bases). Germline values: CDR1 DFQATT, CDR2 SNEGSKA (reference sequence). V lost 5 bases to trimming and J lost 0 bases, with 7 bases between them. This CDR3 has 12 residues. The CDR3 region is CSARDYQETQYF. The CDR3 DNA reads TGCAGTGCTCGGGACTACCAAGAGACCCAGTACTTC.

There are a few counts of this clonotype. The rearrangement links TRBV7-2 to TRBJ1-4, with a possible D match to TRBD1 (5 bases). The V end was cut by 1 base, the J end by 7 bases, with 10 bases between. CDR3 length: 14 residues. Germline-derived CDR1 and CDR2 are SGHTA and FQGNSA. The CDR3 DNA reads as TGTGCCAGCAGCTTAGTTCAGGGTAGTGAAAAACTGTTTTTT. Its protein product is CASSLVQGSEKLFF. Looking up the rest from reference TRBV7-2 and TRBJ1-4 gives the full variable domain: GAGVSQSPSNKVTEKGKDVELRCDPISGHTALYWYRQSLGQGLEFLIYFQGNSAPDKSGLPSDRFSAERTGGSVSTLTIQRTQQEDSAVYLCASSLVQGSEKLFFGSGTQLSVL.

V usage is TRBV10-3 and J usage is TRBJ2-1, with 9 positions matching TRBD1. CDR3 length: 14 amino acids. Germline V gene sequence: CDR1 ENHRY, CDR2 SYGVKD. J gave up 4 bases and V 10 bases, and 8 bases lay outside the gene matches. The CDR3 loop is CATCRDREYNEQFF. CDR3 DNA: TGTGCCACCTGCCGGGACAGGGAGTACAATGAGCAGTTCTTC.

The rearrangement joins TRBV5-5 to TRBJ2-7; 9 bases are a match to TRBD2. The CDR3 is 16 amino acids. V shed 2 bases, J shed 6 bases, and the junction held 12 bases outside the gene matches. Germline values: CDR1 SGHKS, CDR2 YYEKEE (reference sequence). The CDR3: CASSLLAGYMAGEQYF. Here the CDR3 DNA reads TGTGCCAGCAGCTTACTAGCGGGTTACATGGCAGGCGAGCAGTACTTC.

The CDR3 DNA is TGCAGCGTTGCACAGGGCCTAGGCAATGAGCAGTTCTTC. Its protein is CSVAQGLGNEQFF. V usage is TRBV29-1 and J usage is TRBJ2-1; TRBD1 might be the D (6 bases). The CDR3 is 13 amino acids. The germline gives CDR1 SQVTM, CDR2 ANQGSEA. With 4 bases removed from V and 6 bases from J, the gap between germline ends came to 13 bases.

CDR3 amino acids: CASSPYRESGEQYF. The CDR3 nucleotides read TGTGCCAGCAGCCCGTACAGGGAGTCGGGGGAGCAGTACTTC. This chain links TRBV3-1 with TRBJ2-7; weak D call: TRBD1 (6 bases). Germline V gene lookup returns CDR1 LGHDT and CDR2 YNNKEL (reference sequence). V lost 4 bases to trimming and J lost 7 bases, with 17 bases between them. The CDR3 is made up of 14 amino acids.

This rearrangement joins TRBV14 to TRBJ2-7; no clear D gene. CDR3 length: 12 residues. Trimming pared 1 base from V and 7 bases from J, leaving 8 bases between. CDR1 is SGHDN, CDR2 FVKESK, per germline. The CDR3 loop is CASSQVVSEQYF. CDR3 nucleotides: TGTGCCAGCAGCCAAGTAGTCAGTGAGCAGTACTTC.

This clonotype has more than one count but fewer than ten. This rearrangement joins TRBV7-3 to TRBJ2-1; 9 nucleotides align to TRBD2. Germline V CDR1 and CDR2: SGHTA, FQGTGA. J was trimmed by 7 bases and V by 4 bases; bases with no gene match: 17. The CDR3 length is 18 residues. For the CDR3, the DNA is TGTGCCAGCAGCTCCCATGGGTGGCGGGAGGGTTCGGGGAATGAGCAGTTCTTC. This translates into CASSSHGWREGSGNEQFF.

The chain uses TRBV18 and TRBJ2-5; D is undetermined. This CDR3 has 13 residues. Germline V lookup: CDR1 KGHSH, CDR2 LQKENI. V gave up 8 bases and J gave up 3 bases, with 13 bases separating them. This chain's CDR3 is CASQGSREETQYF. The CDR3 DNA reads TGTGCCAGCCAAGGCAGCCGGGAAGAGACCCAGTACTTC.

The chain has TRBV5-1 and TRBJ2-7; perhaps TRBD1 as D (6 bases). The germline CDR1 and CDR2 sequences are SGHRS and YFSETQ. CDR3 length equals 14 residues. V was clipped by 4 bases and J by 4 bases, with 15 bases between them. This CDR3 reads CASSLDGTNYEQYF. The CDR3 nucleotides are TGCGCCAGCAGCCTTGATGGGACAAATTACGAGCAGTACTTC.

This clonotype appeared a few times. This sequence joins TRBV4-3 and TRBJ2-3, with 10 bases fitting TRBD2. V lost 4 bases, J lost 6 bases, and 13 bases stayed unmatched. Germline loops: CDR1 LGHNA, CDR2 YSLEER. The CDR3 runs 17 residues. The CDR3 sequence: CASSPTWSGGAMDTQYF. The CDR3 bases are TGCGCCAGCAGCCCGACCTGGAGCGGGGGGGCAATGGATACGCAGTATTTT.

This rearrangement joins TRBV29-1 to TRBJ2-3; D may be TRBD1 (5 bases). The CDR3 runs to 13 residues. Germline V gene lookup returns CDR1 SQVTM and CDR2 ANQGSEA. V was pared by 5 bases and J by 1 base, with 10 bases between. CDR3 DNA: TGCAGCGTTTCCAGGGCAGGCACAGATACGCAGTATTTT. It yields the protein CSVSRAGTDTQYF.

This clonotype appeared once. V gene TRBV12-3 or TRBV12-4 combines with J gene TRBJ2-7; D may be TRBD1 (5 bases). CDR3 size: 15 residues. V was clipped by 6 bases and J by 5 bases, with 20 bases between them. CDR3 nucleotide sequence: TGTGCCAGCAGCCCAATCGACAGTCGTAGTGACGAGCAGTACTTC. Translating gives CASSPIDSRSDEQYF.

The J gene is TRBJ2-1, the V gene TRBV29-1; 7 positions match TRBD1. The CDR3 totals 15 residues. V trimming: 2 bases; J trimming: 5 bases; junction bases outside the gene matches: 9. Per germline, CDR1 SQVTM and CDR2 ANQGSEA. The CDR3 DNA is TGCAGCGTTGAAATTTTACAGGGGATAAACAATGAGCAGTTCTTC. Translation gives CSVEILQGINNEQFF.

The V and J genes are TRBV20-1 and TRBJ1-4; TRBD1 is a possible D gene (5 bases). Looked up from germline, CDR1 is DFQATT and CDR2 is SNEGSKA (reference sequence). Trimming took 5 bases from V and 9 from J, leaving 19 bases between them. This CDR3 is built from 14 residues. This CDR3 reads CSASRSGPEKKLFF. The CDR3 DNA follows: TGCAGTGCTTCCCGTTCAGGGCCGGAGAAAAAACTGTTTTTT.

The chain uses TRBV20-1 and TRBJ1-1; D unresolved. The V gene lost 2 bases and the J gene lost 1 base, with 8 bases spanning the gap. Germline V lookup: CDR1 DFQATT, CDR2 SNEGSKA (reference sequence). CDR3 length equals 13 residues. The chain's CDR3 is CSARYRTNTEAFF. The CDR3 region has the DNA TGCAGTGCTAGATACAGAACGAACACTGAAGCTTTCTTT.

CDR3 sequence (DNA): TGTGCCAGCAGCTTAGGGGCGTACCAAGAGACCCAGTACTTC. It is translated as CASSLGAYQETQYF. The gene calls are TRBV7-2 and TRBJ2-5; no clear D gene. This CDR3 has 14 amino acids. Germline CDR1 and CDR2: SGHTA and FQGNSA. The ends were cut back, 1 base at V and 0 bases at J, with 6 bases in the middle.

The chain has TRBV15 and TRBJ2-7; 8 bases line up with TRBD2. CDR3 size: 17 residues. The germline V gene encodes CDR1 LNHNV and CDR2 YYDKDF (reference sequence). The V gene end was trimmed by 0 bases and the J gene end by 5 bases; junction bases not matched to a gene: 12. CDR3 in amino acids: CATSRDPQKREYHEQYF. In DNA form, the CDR3 reads TGTGCCACCAGCAGAGATCCGCAAAAGCGGGAGTACCACGAGCAGTACTTC.